Below, one T cell receptor (beta chain) is given with its context. This record comes from a study of blood T cell repertoires in COVID-19. For the study at large: COVID-19 samples from acute and convalescent phases originated in the United States, Italy and Spain. T cells, B-cell-depleted T cells, or PBMCs provided the cDNA or gDNA that served as material.

CDR1 and CDR2 (germline): SNHLY, FYNNEI. The CDR3 is made up of 14 amino acids. The V gene end was trimmed by 7 bases and the J gene end by 2 bases; junction bases not matched to a gene: 3. The method was immunoSEQ multiplex PCR; TCRdb's version includes in-frame clones alone and lacks a portion of them. The sample lists tens of thousands of clones, 70% to 90% occurring once. The sample was peripheral blood. The TCR sequence derives from a man aged 65-85 years with acute or convalescent COVID-19. The chain carries TRBV2 and TRBJ2-2; 8 bases align to TRBD1. CDR3 region: CASTGQGNTGELFF. CDR3 nucleotides: TGTGCCAGCACCGGACAGGGTAACACCGGGGAGCTGTTTTTT.